This T cell receptor beta chain was documented in a study of control samples from healthy donors and cancer patients. The assay was immunoSEQ multiplex PCR, and TCRdb's table has in-frame clones only and misses some. The table records approximately 130,000 clones, 87% of them present only once. Trimming took off 0 bases at V and 2 bases at J, with 13 bases between the two ends. The CDR3 runs to 16 residues. Germline loops: CDR1 MNHNS, CDR2 SASEGT. This sequence joins TRBV6-1 and TRBJ1-1, with TRBD1 as a possible D gene (5 bases). Sequenced input: blood. This clonotype was sampled from a man aged 25-40 years in good health. The CDR3: CASSEAIRQPNTEAFF. Here the CDR3 DNA reads TGTGCCAGCAGTGAAGCTATACGACAGCCCAACACTGAAGCTTTCTTT.